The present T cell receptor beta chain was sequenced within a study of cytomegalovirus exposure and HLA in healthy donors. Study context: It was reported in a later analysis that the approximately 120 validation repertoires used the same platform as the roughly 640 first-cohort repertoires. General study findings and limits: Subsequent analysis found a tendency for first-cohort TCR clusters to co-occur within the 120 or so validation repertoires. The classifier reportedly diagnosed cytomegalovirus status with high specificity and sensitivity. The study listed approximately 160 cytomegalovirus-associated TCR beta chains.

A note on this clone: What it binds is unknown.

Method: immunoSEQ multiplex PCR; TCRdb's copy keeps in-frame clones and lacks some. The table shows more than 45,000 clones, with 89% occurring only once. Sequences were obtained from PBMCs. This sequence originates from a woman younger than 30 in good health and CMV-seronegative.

The CDR3 region has the DNA TGTGCCAGTAGTCGGACAGGGAAAGGGGATACGCAGTATTTT. Its translation: CASSRTGKGDTQYF. The chain joins TRBV19 to TRBJ2-3; 8 bases map to TRBD1. CDR1 LNHDA and CDR2 SQIVND come from the germline V gene (reference sequence). J gave up 6 bases and V 5 bases, and 7 bases lay outside the gene matches. The CDR3 loop spans 14 amino acids.